This entry is about one T cell receptor beta chain. Other DNA sequences of this sample code for an identical CDR3. These data originate in a study of cytomegalovirus exposure and HLA in healthy donors. Each donor was healthy, and each was a bone marrow donor. Germline lookup yields CDR1 SEHNR and CDR2 FQNEAQ (reference sequence). V lost 1 base and J 2 bases, leaving 6 bases between the germline ends. The length of the CDR3 is 14 residues. With 60 Vbeta and 13 Jbeta primers, the PCR was carried out. Original processing notes: Later analysis identified 65 million to 80 million unique TCR beta chains, approximately 11 million shared. Assay used: immunoSEQ multiplex PCR; TCRdb lists only in-frame clones, some missing. V and J calls and clone size follow that table, whereas D and trimming were derived from the DNA. The table includes some 130,000 clones, roughly 70% detected once.

This clonotype originated in a human donor in good health. What was sequenced was PBMCs. J is TRBJ1-5 and V is TRBV7-9; D not certain. CDR3 sequence: CASSLGGRNQPQHF. The CDR3 bases are TGTGCCAGCAGCTTAGGAGGGCGCAATCAGCCCCAGCATTTT.